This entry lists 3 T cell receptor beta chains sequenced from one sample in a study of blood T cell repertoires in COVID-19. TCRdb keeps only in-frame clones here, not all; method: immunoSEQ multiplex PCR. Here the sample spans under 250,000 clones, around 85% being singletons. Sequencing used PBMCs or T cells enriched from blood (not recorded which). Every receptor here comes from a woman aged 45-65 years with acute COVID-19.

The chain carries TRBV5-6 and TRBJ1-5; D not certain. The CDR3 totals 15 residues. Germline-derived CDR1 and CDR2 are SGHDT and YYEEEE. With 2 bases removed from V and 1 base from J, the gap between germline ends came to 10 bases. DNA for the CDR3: TGTGCCAGCAGCTTAAATGGTCTAAGCAATCAGCCCCAGCATTTT. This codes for CASSLNGLSNQPQHF.

In nucleotides, the CDR3 is TGCGCCAGCAGCCAAGAGACAGGGGGTTCTGAAGCTTTCTTT. Translation gives CASSQETGGSEAFF. The chain has TRBV4-3 and TRBJ1-1; 9 bases match TRBD1. The V and J ends lost 0 bases and 6 bases, in that order; junction bases with no gene match: 2. This CDR3 spans 14 amino acids. Germline V gene lookup returns CDR1 LGHNA and CDR2 YSLEER.

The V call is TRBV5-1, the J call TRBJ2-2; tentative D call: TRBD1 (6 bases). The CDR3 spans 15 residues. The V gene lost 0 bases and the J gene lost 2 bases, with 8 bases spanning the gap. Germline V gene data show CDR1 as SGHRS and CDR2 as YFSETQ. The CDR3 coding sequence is TGCGCCAGCAGCTTGGTGGGGGCTAACACCGGGGAGCTGTTTTTT. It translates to CASSLVGANTGELFF.